The present T cell receptor (beta chain) was sequenced within a study of cytomegalovirus exposure and HLA in healthy donors. The CDR3 is 15 amino acids. CDR1 and CDR2 (germline): SGHAT, FQNNGV. J was trimmed by 4 bases and V by 1 base; bases with no gene match: 3. PCR primers comprised 60 Vbeta and 13 Jbeta primers. Generated by immunoSEQ multiplex PCR, the TCRdb table keeps only in-frame clones and is missing some. Here the sample spans around 130,000 clones, 88% being singletons. The sequenced sample was PBMCs. The receptor was derived from a woman between 35 and 50 years old in good health and CMV-seronegative. The chain carries TRBV11-2 and TRBJ2-2; 7 bases map to TRBD1. As DNA, the CDR3 is TGTGCCAGCAGCTTAGTCACAGGGGCCACCGGGGAGCTGTTTTTT. Its translation: CASSLVTGATGELFF.